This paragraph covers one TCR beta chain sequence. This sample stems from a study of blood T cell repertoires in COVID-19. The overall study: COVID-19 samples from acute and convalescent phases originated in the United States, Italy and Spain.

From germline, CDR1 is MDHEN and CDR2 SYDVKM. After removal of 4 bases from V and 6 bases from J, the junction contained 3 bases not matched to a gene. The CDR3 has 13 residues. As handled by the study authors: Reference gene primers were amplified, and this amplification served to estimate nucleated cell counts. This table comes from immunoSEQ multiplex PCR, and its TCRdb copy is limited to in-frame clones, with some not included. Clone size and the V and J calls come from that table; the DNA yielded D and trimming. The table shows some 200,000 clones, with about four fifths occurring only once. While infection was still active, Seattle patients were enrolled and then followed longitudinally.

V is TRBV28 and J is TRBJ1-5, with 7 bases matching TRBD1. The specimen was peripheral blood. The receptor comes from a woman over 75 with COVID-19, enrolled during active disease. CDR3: CASSWAGGQPQHF. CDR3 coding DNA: TGTGCCAGCAGTTGGGCAGGGGGTCAGCCCCAGCATTTT.